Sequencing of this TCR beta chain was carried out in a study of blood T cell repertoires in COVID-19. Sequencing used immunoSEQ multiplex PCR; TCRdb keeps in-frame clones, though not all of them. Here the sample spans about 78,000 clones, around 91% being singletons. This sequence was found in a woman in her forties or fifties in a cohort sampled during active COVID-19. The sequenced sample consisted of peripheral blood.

Here the CDR3 reads CASSPGQVLPYEQYF. CDR3 sequence (DNA): TGTGCCAGCAGCCCCGGACAGGTGCTTCCCTACGAGCAGTACTTC. This chain uses TRBV14 with TRBJ2-7; 7 bases fit TRBD1. The germline gives CDR1 SGHDN, CDR2 FVKESK. This CDR3 is built from 15 residues. V lost 4 bases and J lost 2; bases outside the gene matches: 8.